These 18 T cell receptor beta chains were sequenced from one sample in a study of T cell responses to AZD1222 COVID-19 vaccine. Sequencing was performed with immunoSEQ multiplex PCR; in TCRdb, only in-frame clones are kept and a portion is missing. The sample yields some 94,000 clones, more than 90% seen once. Sequencing used peripheral blood, obtained on day 0 of AZD1222 vaccination. All receptors come from an adult in good health.

The gene calls are TRBV12-3 or TRBV12-4 and TRBJ1-1, with no clear D. The CDR3 consists of 13 residues. The V and J ends lost 1 base and 0 bases respectively, with 3 bases between them. CDR3 sequence (DNA): TGTGCCAGCAGTTTAGATTTGAACACTGAAGCTTTCTTT. It is translated as CASSLDLNTEAFF.

The table lists this clone with a few counts. The rearrangement links TRBV7-2 to TRBJ2-7; D possibly corresponds to TRBD1 (6 bases). The CDR3 sequence is 14 residues long. V was shortened by 5 bases and J by 1 base, with 12 bases between the two germline ends. Germline V gives CDR1 SGHTA, CDR2 FQGNSA. CDR3 sequence reads: CASSIGQTSYEQYF. The DNA for the CDR3 is TGTGCCAGCAGCATAGGACAGACTTCCTACGAGCAGTACTTC.

This chain uses TRBV28 with TRBJ2-5; D is perhaps TRBD1 or TRBD2 (6 bases each). The ends were cut back, 6 bases at V and 5 bases at J, with 22 bases in the middle. The CDR3 spans 16 residues. The germline V gene has CDR1 MDHEN and CDR2 SYDVKM. The CDR3 region has the DNA TGTGCCAGCAGCGAGAATAAGAACACAGGGAGGGAGACCCAGTACTTC. It translates to CASSENKNTGRETQYF.

The rearrangement links TRBV4-1 to TRBJ1-3; no reliable D call. V was cut by 1 base and J by 0 bases, with 10 bases left in between. From germline, CDR1 is MGHRA and CDR2 YSYEKL. This CDR3 is 16 amino acids long. The CDR3 sequence is CASSQVNTFSGNTIYF. CDR3 bases: TGCGCCAGCAGCCAAGTTAATACCTTCTCTGGAAACACCATATATTTT.

V is TRBV6-5 and J is TRBJ1-2; 9 nucleotides agree with TRBD1. This CDR3 is 14 amino acids long. The germline gives CDR1 MNHEY, CDR2 SVGAGI. V was pared by 7 bases and J by 3 bases, with 6 bases of the junction left unmatched. The DNA of the CDR3 is TGTGCCAGCACCGTGGGACAGGGTGACTATGGCTACACCTTC. This translates into CASTVGQGDYGYTF.

The rearrangement uses TRBV28 and TRBJ2-7; 9 bases align to TRBD1. CDR3 length: 16 residues. Germline V CDR1 and CDR2: MDHEN, SYDVKM. With 2 bases clipped from V and 6 bases from J, the junction kept 11 bases outside the gene matches. The CDR3 DNA reads as TGTGCCAGCAGTTTAAATGTAGGGACAGGGCCTGGCGAGCAGTACTTC. Translated, it gives CASSLNVGTGPGEQYF. The full variable domain, completed using reference TRBV28 and TRBJ2-7, is DVKVTQSSRYLVKRTGEKVFLECVQDMDHENMFWYRQDPGLGLRLIYFSYDVKMKEKGDIPEGYSVSREKKERFSLILESASTNQTSMYLCASSLNVGTGPGEQYFGPGTRLTVT.

This rearrangement joins TRBV9 to TRBJ2-1; maybe TRBD1 (5 bases). V was clipped by 0 bases and J by 10 bases, with 23 bases between them. The CDR3 totals 17 residues. The germline V gene encodes CDR1 SGDLS and CDR2 YYNGEE. The CDR3 nucleotides read TGTGCCAGCAGCGTAGACCATCGCGGTCAGGGCCCATTCGAGCAGTTCTTC. As protein: CASSVDHRGQGPFEQFF.

This sequence joins TRBV28 and TRBJ2-7; perhaps TRBD1 as D (5 bases). The CDR3 extends over 13 amino acids. Germline V gives CDR1 MDHEN, CDR2 SYDVKM. The V end lost 7 bases, the J end lost 3 bases, and 13 bases lay between the germline ends. CDR3 region: CASKDMFNYEQYF. CDR3 DNA sequence: TGTGCCAGCAAGGACATGTTTAACTACGAGCAGTACTTC.

This clone has a single count. The V call is TRBV7-6, the J call TRBJ1-1; D not certain. The germline V gene has CDR1 SGHVS and CDR2 FNYEAQ. Trimming shortened V by 1 base and J by 1 base, and 10 bases separated the two germline ends. This CDR3 contains 15 residues. For the CDR3, the DNA is TGTGCCAGCAGCTTAGAGCCGGGGAGGAACACTGAAGCTTTCTTT. Translating it yields CASSLEPGRNTEAFF. Using reference TRBV7-6 and TRBJ1-1 for the parts outside the CDR3, the full variable domain is GAGVSQSPRYKVTKRGQDVALRCDPISGHVSLYWYRQALGQGPEFLTYFNYEAQQDKSGLPNDRFSAERPEGSISTLTIQRTEQRDSAMYRCASSLEPGRNTEAFFGQGTRLTVV.

The CDR3 bases are TGTGCCAGCAGTTCTTCAGACAAAGGACTAGGAAGTAAATCCTACAATGAGCAGTTCTTC. Its protein product is CASSSSDKGLGSKSYNEQFF. The V gene is TRBV6-2 or TRBV6-3, the J gene TRBJ2-1; 7 positions agree with TRBD2. The length of the CDR3 is 20 residues. Per germline, CDR1 MNHEY and CDR2 SVGEGT. The ends lost 4 bases at V and 1 base at J; junction bases unmatched: 19.

The chain couples TRBV2 to TRBJ1-1, with 7 positions matching TRBD1. The trim removed 2 bases at V and 4 bases at J, leaving 10 bases unmatched. The V gene's germline CDR1 is SNHLY and CDR2 FYNNEI. The CDR3 sequence is 16 residues long. The CDR3 DNA follows: TGTGCCAGCAGTGAATCTGGACAGGTACGAGCCACTGAAGCTTTCTTT. Translation: CASSESGQVRATEAFF.

CDR3 loop: CATTGRLTDTQYF. The CDR3 DNA sequence: TGTGCCACCACGGGACGGCTCACAGATACGCAGTATTTT. This chain links TRBV24-1 with TRBJ2-3; D is possibly TRBD1 or TRBD2 (5 bases each). Germline CDR1 KGHDR, CDR2 SFDVKD. Trimming cost V 8 bases and J 2 bases, with 10 bases left between them. The CDR3 covers 13 residues.

The chain links TRBV18 to TRBJ2-1, with 9 nucleotides matching TRBD2. Unmatched junction bases numbered 14, after V lost 5 bases and J lost 6 bases. The germline V gene encodes CDR1 KGHSH and CDR2 LQKENI. CDR3 length: 17 amino acids. The CDR3 is CASSARGTSSDFNEQFF. CDR3 bases: TGTGCCAGCTCAGCCCGGGGGACTAGCTCTGACTTCAATGAGCAGTTCTTC.

The V call is TRBV12-2, the J call TRBJ1-2. TRBV12-2 represents a pseudogene. This CDR3 is 11 amino acids long. The CDR3 DNA follows: TGTGCAAGTCGCTTGAAATATGGCTACACCTTC. Its protein is CASRLKYGYTF.

The V call is TRBV5-4, the J call TRBJ2-7; possible D gene TRBD2, 5 bases. Trimming stripped 4 bases from V and 3 bases from J, with 11 bases between. Per the germline V gene, CDR1 is SGHNT and CDR2 is YYREEE (reference sequence). This CDR3 spans 13 amino acids. The CDR3 reads CASSPGGGYEQYF. CDR3 bases: TGTGCCAGCAGCCCGGGTGGAGGCTACGAGCAGTACTTC.

The CDR3 DNA follows: TGTGCCAGCAGTTTAGGGGCGACTAGCGGGAGATATCAGTCCGGGGAGCTGTTTTTT. This translates into CASSLGATSGRYQSGELFF. This chain links TRBV28 with TRBJ2-2, with TRBD2 matching over 12 bases. Germline CDR1 is MDHEN and CDR2 is SYDVKM. After removal of 2 bases from V and 6 bases from J, the junction contained 13 bases not matched to a gene. This CDR3 contains 19 residues. The complete variable domain, with remaining parts taken from reference TRBV28 and TRBJ2-2, reads DVKVTQSSRYLVKRTGEKVFLECVQDMDHENMFWYRQDPGLGLRLIYFSYDVKMKEKGDIPEGYSVSREKKERFSLILESASTNQTSMYLCASSLGATSGRYQSGELFFGEGSRLTVL.

The table lists this clone with a count of one. This chain joins TRBV7-2 and TRBJ1-5; 7 positions agree with TRBD1. CDR3 length equals 15 residues. Trimming at V came to 5 bases and at J to 4 bases, leaving 8 bases not matched to a gene. Germline V gene data show CDR1 as SGHTA and CDR2 as FQGNSA. CDR3 coding DNA: TGTGCCAGCAGCGCCCCCCCGGGACAGAATCAGCCCCAGCATTTT. Its translation: CASSAPPGQNQPQHF.

The rearrangement joins TRBV5-1 to TRBJ1-1; TRBD1 matches at 7 bases. The CDR3 loop spans 15 amino acids. Trimming removed 1 base from V and 1 base from J; junction bases left unmatched: 4. Germline-derived CDR1 and CDR2 are SGHRS and YFSETQ. The CDR3 loop is CASSLLTGENTEAFF. CDR3 in DNA: TGCGCCAGCAGCTTGTTAACAGGGGAGAACACTGAAGCTTTCTTT.